This TCR beta chain was observed in a study of shared clonotypes between healthy human individuals. Profiling relied on immunoSEQ multiplex PCR, and the TCRdb table lists in-frame clones only, not all of them. The sample yields approximately 1.9 million clones, around 93% seen once. CD8 cells regarded as naive lacked CD45RO, were positively chosen for CCR7, and omitted terminally differentiated effector memory CD45RA+ cells. The V end lost 4 bases, the J end lost 0 bases, and 7 bases lay between the germline ends. The CDR3 is 14 amino acids. The V gene's germline CDR1 is MDHEN and CDR2 SYDVKM. The TCR was taken from a man between 18 and 35 years old in good health. Some clones in this sample may be carry-over from other donors' samples. The sequencing input was naive CD8+ T cells from PBMCs. This chain uses TRBV28 with TRBJ1-5; D is ambiguous. The CDR3 DNA sequence: TGTGCCAGCAGTTACAGATATAGCAATCAGCCCCAGCATTTT. Protein sequence: CASSYRYSNQPQHF.